Listed here is a single T cell receptor beta chain. Its antigen remains unidentified. Trimming removed 5 bases at V and 7 bases at J, with 15 bases between. The CDR3 sequence is 13 residues long. Per germline, CDR1 SGHTA and CDR2 FQGTGA. An even split of each subset's genomic DNA across several immunoSEQ plates was performed. Assay used: immunoSEQ multiplex PCR; TCRdb lists only in-frame clones, some missing. Among roughly 640,000 clones listed, more than 95% were seen once. The data were taken from a study of shared clonotypes between healthy human individuals. Study conclusions and caveats: With a few donors compared, around 4.7% of naive CD4 clonotypes were shared. The sole specimen, blood, was sampled, and tissue repertoires likely differ.

Sequencing was carried out using naive CD4+ T cells sorted from blood. Noted subset: CD45RA+ positively selected. The TCR originated in a woman in her 30s in good health. This chain joins TRBV7-3 and TRBJ2-7; D is undetermined. The CDR3 loop is CASSLGPTREQYF. The CDR3 nucleotides read TGTGCCAGCAGCCTCGGGCCTACCAGGGAGCAGTACTTC.